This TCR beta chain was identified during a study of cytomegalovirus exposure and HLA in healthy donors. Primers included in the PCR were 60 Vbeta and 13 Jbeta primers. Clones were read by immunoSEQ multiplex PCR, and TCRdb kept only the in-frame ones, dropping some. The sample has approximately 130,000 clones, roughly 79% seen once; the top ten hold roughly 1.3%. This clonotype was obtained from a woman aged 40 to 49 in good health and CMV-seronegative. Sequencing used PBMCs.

CDR3 in DNA: TGCGCCAGCAGCTTGGTGGGACAGGGCGGTTTCCGTGAAAAACTGTTTTTT. Translated: CASSLVGQGGFREKLFF. V is TRBV5-1 and J is TRBJ1-4, with TRBD1 identical over 9 bases. CDR3 length: 17 residues. V lost 0 bases and J lost 7; bases outside the gene matches: 10. Per the germline V gene, CDR1 is SGHRS and CDR2 is YFSETQ.